These T cell receptor beta chains were read from a single sample in a study of OX40 agonist ivuxolimab in advanced cancers. Assay used: immunoSEQ multiplex PCR; TCRdb lists only in-frame clones, some missing. Of just over 95,000 clones in the sample, roughly 88% were seen once. This sample comprised CD4+ or CD8+ T cells sorted from blood, obtained in a trial of the OX40 agonist ivuxolimab. These receptors all stem from an adult with an advanced solid tumor such as melanoma, head and neck, liver or kidney cancer. Both conserved end residues are part of each CDR3. D genes are given only for firm matches. The size field is filled for only some rows; it gives once, few, many or a size class.

>.|.|TRBV7-3|TRBJ2-3
TGTGCCAGCAGCGTGACTGCAGGGTTCGCAGATACGCAGTATTTT
CASSVTAGFADTQYF
>.|.|TRBV5-4|TRBJ2-1
TGTGCCAGCAGCATAGATTCGGGAGCCTACAATGAGCAGTTCTTC
CASSIDSGAYNEQFF
>.|TRBD1|TRBV11-2|TRBJ2-7
TGTGCCAGCAGCCCATCCGGGACAGCCTCCTACGAGCAGTACTTC
CASSPSGTASYEQYF
>.|TRBD1|TRBV28|TRBJ1-2
TGTGCCAGCATCGAACAGGGGGCGACTAACTATGGCTACACCTTC
CASIEQGATNYGYTF
>.|.|TRBV12-2|TRBJ2-7
TGTGCAAGTCGCTTCCGGGGACACCTCTCCTACGAGCAGTACTTC
CASRFRGHLSYEQYF
>.|.|TRBV11-2|TRBJ2-7
TGTGCCAGCAGCTATGGAGGCTCCTACGAGCAGTACTTC
CASSYGGSYEQYF
>.|TRBD1|TRBV5-7|TRBJ2-6
TGTGCCAGCAGACCAGGGACAGAGAGTCTCTCTGGGGCCAACGTCCTGACTTTC
CASRPGTESLSGANVLTF
>.|.|TRBV5-1|TRBJ2-2
TGCGCCAGCAGCCTCGCGACTGGAACCACCGGGGAGCTGTTTTTT
CASSLATGTTGELFF
>.|.|TRBV11-2|TRBJ2-2
TGTGCCAGCAGCTTAGGGCGTGGGGCCCCCACCGGGGAGCTGTTTTTT
CASSLGRGAPTGELFF
>few|.|TRBV28|TRBJ2-3
TGTGCCAGCAGTTTCCCCCCGGAAGATACGCAGTATTTT
CASSFPPEDTQYF
>.|.|TRBV7-9|TRBJ2-1
TGTGCCAGCAGCCGGACCCCCGGGGGATACAATGAGCAGTTCTTC
CASSRTPGGYNEQFF
>.|.|TRBV9|TRBJ2-1
TGTGCCAGCAGCGTTTTGGGTTGGGCGGACAGAACCAACAATGAGCAGTTCTTC
CASSVLGWADRTNNEQFF
>.|.|TRBV30|TRBJ2-5
TGTGCCTTACAGCTTCGCGACAAGTTGTACCAAGAGACCCAGTACTTC
CALQLRDKLYQETQYF
>few|TRBD1|TRBV10-3|TRBJ1-2
TGTGCCATCAGGGGGACAGAATATGGCTACACCTTC
CAIRGTEYGYTF
>.|.|TRBV7-9|TRBJ2-7
TGTGCCAGCAGCTCATCAGGGTTATTCTACGAGCAGTACTTC
CASSSSGLFYEQYF
>few|.|TRBV28|TRBJ2-7
TGTGCCAGCAGTTGGTATGGATACTACGAGCAGTACTTC
CASSWYGYYEQYF